The rows below give T cell receptor beta chains drawn from one sample of a study of technical replicates of blood from several donors. TCRdb keeps only in-frame clones here, not all; method: immunoSEQ multiplex PCR. The data contain approximately 44,000 clones, almost 97% of them seen just once; the ten biggest clones take up about 0.4%. The sequenced material came from T cells isolated from PBMCs. The receptors come from a human donor in good health. Each CDR3 is given with its conserved first and last residue. Clone size, where shown, is once, few, many, or a class for clones that have expanded.

V	size	CDR3
TRBV7-2	-	CASSYSRSYEQYF
TRBV30	-	CAWSVGGNGGYTF
TRBV9	-	CASSVGLGLADPYEQYF
TRBV5-6	once	CASSPADYGYTF
TRBV4-2	-	CASSQDSDRVFYEQYF
TRBV19	-	CASSTSLTGVGANVLTF
TRBV7-9	-	CASSLVSVDYGYTF
TRBV7-2	-	CASSPRVGAGAFF
TRBV6-1	-	CASRGAGRDTQYF
TRBV7-2	once	CASSYSTGENEKLFF
TRBV23-1	-	CASKGTAYNQPQHF
TRBV5-5	-	CASSLLVEAAYEQYF
TRBV19	-	CASSLAGATYEQYF
TRBV7-3	-	CASSSQGSTGVSRTEAFF
TRBV2	-	CASHAGIGDEQFF
TRBV5-1	-	CASSLYRTNYGYTF
TRBV10-3	-	CASSQASGDTDTQYF
TRBV6-1	-	CASCFYSNQPQHF
TRBV11-2	-	CAGSRETGTSEPSKYF
TRBV10-3	-	CAISDWGSSYEQYF
TRBV5-1	-	CASSLGRGSTYEQYF
TRBV25-1	-	CASSGTEAFF
TRBV27	-	CASSPYGSTGELFF
TRBV28	-	CASSYRGRELDTQYF
TRBV19	-	CASGTLGGQGSTDTQYF
TRBV2	-	CASRDRRGAGNYEQYF
TRBV5-1	-	CASSLETGTYEQYF
TRBV9	-	CASSVSQGPAEAFF
TRBV27	-	CASSPGGSYEQYF
TRBV6-4	-	CASSPTWRNTEAFF
TRBV15	-	CATSRDSAGNTGELFF
TRBV6-1	-	CASSEFGQSYEQYF
TRBV4-3	-	CASSLGGSRGPNEKLFF
TRBV14	-	CASSSGTGKYEQYF
TRBV4-3	-	CASSQGNAKTRANTEAFF
TRBV9	-	CASSVEGTSGTDTQYF
TRBV5-6	-	CASHRYTEAFF
TRBV29-1	-	CSARDRARDEQYF
TRBV28	-	CASSLRQGLGSYEQYF
TRBV6-1	-	CASSLRESYEQYF
TRBV7-2	-	CASGEVGTDTQYF
TRBV15	-	CATSREGGNGKNIQYF
TRBV29-1	once	CSGEQQETQYF
TRBV29-1	-	CSVGSRGGYTF
TRBV27	-	CASSLQVNTEAFF
TRBV6-1	-	CASSVTVNTEAFF